A single sample is the source of the 9 T cell receptor beta chains below, sequenced in a study of PD-1 blockade in mismatch repair-deficient tumors (dated by TCRdb to about 2017). Libraries came from the immunoSEQ multiplex PCR assay. In TCRdb, the immuneACCESS table is reduced to in-frame sequences with V and J assigned. These tables do not hold every clone; where another copy was compared, an unresolved V gene accounts for under half, and the others remain unexplained. The sample table contains tens of thousands of clones; only one count was recorded for roughly 80% of them. Approximately 5% of the sample is taken by the ten largest. The specimen was peripheral blood, collected 44 weeks after starting pembrolizumab. All receptors derive from an adult with mismatch repair-deficient cancer.

The J gene is TRBJ2-1, the V gene TRBV11-2, with D perhaps TRBD1 or TRBD2 (5 bases each). V shed 4 bases and J shed 5 bases, with 15 bases lying between them. The CDR3 totals 15 residues. The germline V gene has CDR1 SGHAT and CDR2 FQNNGV. CDR3 amino acids: CASSSTGTLNNEQFF. The CDR3 DNA reads as TGTGCCAGCAGCTCCACCGGGACGCTAAACAATGAGCAGTTCTTC.

The rearrangement uses TRBV7-8 and TRBJ2-7; D may match TRBD1 or TRBD2 (5 bases each). The CDR3 runs to 15 residues. From germline, CDR1 is SGHVS and CDR2 FQNEAQ. V lost 5 bases and J 6 bases, leaving 20 bases between the germline ends. CDR3 nucleotides: TGTGCCAGCAGCCAACGGGACGGCGATACACGCGAGCAGTACTTC. Encoded protein: CASSQRDGDTREQYF.

The sample holds one count of this clone. The chain combines TRBV4-1 with TRBJ2-3; 7 positions agree with TRBD2. CDR3 size: 15 residues. CDR1 is MGHRA and CDR2 is YSYEKL in the germline V gene. Trimming removed 1 base from V and 4 bases from J; junction bases left unmatched: 5. The CDR3 region is CASSQVPAGADTQYF. For the CDR3, the DNA is TGCGCCAGCAGCCAAGTTCCGGCGGGAGCAGATACGCAGTATTTT.

The chain joins TRBV5-1 to TRBJ2-2, with TRBD2 matching 8 bases. Trimming removed 4 bases from V and 3 bases from J; junction bases left unmatched: 5. The CDR3 extends over 15 amino acids. Germline lookup yields CDR1 SGHRS and CDR2 YFSETQ. The CDR3 spells CASSKTSGYTGELFF. CDR3 coding DNA: TGCGCCAGCAGCAAAACTAGCGGATACACCGGGGAGCTGTTTTTT.

The rearrangement uses TRBV18 and TRBJ1-2, with D hard to call. Germline lookup yields CDR1 KGHSH and CDR2 LQKENI. The CDR3 has 13 residues. With 2 bases removed from V and 8 bases from J, the gap between germline ends came to 12 bases. The DNA for the CDR3 is TGTGCCAGCTCACCAGGACCCTCGGAGGGCTACACCTTC. It specifies CASSPGPSEGYTF.

The V and J genes are TRBV7-2 and TRBJ2-1; 11 nucleotides match TRBD2. CDR1 and CDR2 from the germline V gene are SGHTA and FQGNSA. The CDR3 sequence is 17 residues long. Trimming at V came to 4 bases and at J to 7 bases, leaving 12 bases not matched to a gene. The CDR3 here is CASSSTTWTSGQNEQFF. The CDR3, as DNA: TGTGCCAGCAGCTCAACAACCTGGACTAGCGGGCAAAATGAGCAGTTCTTC.

This sequence joins TRBV19 and TRBJ2-1; 9 bases map to TRBD2. CDR1 is LNHDA and CDR2 is SQIVND in the germline V gene (reference sequence). The CDR3 is made up of 16 amino acids. Unmatched junction bases numbered 4, after V lost 4 bases and J lost 0 bases. For the CDR3, the DNA is TGTGCCAGTAGTACCTTTAGCGGGAGCTCCTACAATGAGCAGTTCTTC. It encodes CASSTFSGSSYNEQFF.

This chain joins TRBV5-4 and TRBJ1-2; D is uncertain. The length of the CDR3 is 13 residues. The V end was cut by 0 bases, the J end by 3 bases, with 6 bases between. Germline-derived CDR1 and CDR2 are SGHNT and YYREEE (reference sequence). The CDR3 protein is CASSLDNYYGYTF. The CDR3 coding sequence is TGTGCCAGCAGCTTGGACAACTACTATGGCTACACCTTC.

This clone was recorded only once. The chain couples TRBV30 to TRBJ2-3; 9 bases agree with TRBD1. The CDR3 length is 14 residues. The ends lost 3 bases at V and 3 bases at J; junction bases unmatched: 4. Germline V gene sequence: CDR1 GTSNPN, CDR2 SVGIG (reference sequence). This chain's CDR3 is CAWSGDRGTDTQYF. The CDR3 nucleotides are TGTGCCTGGAGCGGAGACAGGGGGACAGATACGCAGTATTTT.